This section outlines one TCR beta chain sequence together with its context. The antigen is not known. One junction end does not reproduce the germline sequence, and a read error may be involved. Uncontrolled infections, other autoimmune diseases, pregnancy or lactation led to exclusion of patients. Cells are PBMCs isolated from around 10 ml of fresh blood. This sample is drawn from a study of T cells in Graves' hyperthyroidism and ophthalmopathy. Germline-derived CDR1 and CDR2 are MNHNS and SASEGT. CDR3 size: 15 residues. Findings of the study overall: Most thyroid clonotypes expanded above 0.001 appeared in blood too.

Amplification of TCR beta CDR3 regions used RNA as the template. During a first-round RT-PCR of the TCR CDR3, the HTBI primer set was used. Using its own MiXCR run on the multiplex PCR reads, TCRdb lists one record per CDR3 protein. The table records fewer than 550,000 distinct CDR3 sequences, less than 20% of them present only once. This chain joins TRBV6-1 and TRBJ2-3, with 11 positions matching TRBD2. The sequencing sample was made of blood. The origin of this receptor is a woman aged 18 to 35 with Graves' hyperthyroidism. CDR3 protein: CASSEVAGGPDTQYF. The DNA for the CDR3 is TGCGCCAGCAGTGAGGTAGCGGGGGGGCCCGATACGCAGTATTTT.